These 24 T cell receptor beta chains came from one sample sequenced in a study of early T cells in non-severe SARS-CoV-2 infection. MiXCR was run by TCRdb on the 5' RACE reads, yielding one entry per CDR3 protein. The sample contains some 30,000 distinct CDR3 sequences, over 5% of which appear only once. The sample consisted of whole blood. Receptors were obtained from an adult who was a healthcare worker with PCR-confirmed SARS-CoV-2 infection or an uninfected control (not recorded which).

The sample holds a few counts of this clonotype. The rearrangement joins TRBV7-8 to TRBJ2-2; tentative D call: TRBD1 (6 bases). The CDR3 runs 13 residues. V shed 10 bases and J shed 0 bases, with 9 bases lying between them. The V gene's germline CDR1 is SGHVS and CDR2 FQNEAQ. CDR3 coding DNA: TGTGCCACAGGGACACCGAACACCGGGGAGCTGTTTTTT. It translates to CATGTPNTGELFF.

The chain couples TRBV3-1 to TRBJ1-4; 8 bases align to TRBD1. Germline loops: CDR1 LGHDT, CDR2 YNNKEL (reference sequence). V was pared by 2 bases and J by 8 bases, with 7 bases of the junction left unmatched. This CDR3 spans 15 amino acids. CDR3: CASSQPTGADEKLFF. For the CDR3, the DNA is TGTGCCAGCAGCCAACCGACAGGGGCGGACGAAAAACTGTTTTTT.

This clonotype was seen repeatedly, ten times or more. Its ends do not fully match the called genes, so a read error is possible. The chain employs TRBV7-6 and TRBJ2-2; D may be TRBD1 (7 bases). Germline V gene sequence: CDR1 SGHVS, CDR2 FNYEAQ. The CDR3 runs 19 residues. CDR3 nucleotide sequence: TGTGCCAGCAGCCTAGCGTCAAGAGGGGGCTACGCGAACACCGGGGAGCTGTTTTTT. Its translation is CASSLASRGGYANTGELFF.

This clonotype was seen many times. The chain combines TRBV7-9 with TRBJ2-7; 7 positions match TRBD1. This CDR3 comprises 15 residues. Trimming at V came to 2 bases and at J to 5 bases, leaving 9 bases not matched to a gene. Germline V gene lookup returns CDR1 SEHNR and CDR2 FQNEAQ (reference sequence). The CDR3 region is CASSLRPDREDEQYF. The CDR3 bases are TGTGCCAGCAGCTTACGGCCCGACAGGGAAGACGAGCAGTACTTC.

The CDR3 is CAWSVSGLPTDTQYF. As DNA, the CDR3 is TGTGCCTGGAGTGTCTCCGGACTCCCCACAGATACGCAGTATTTT. This sequence joins TRBV30 and TRBJ2-3; tentative D call: TRBD2 (5 bases). The CDR3 consists of 15 residues. Germline V gives CDR1 GTSNPN, CDR2 SVGIG (reference sequence). V lost 0 bases and J lost 2, with 12 bases in between.

This clonotype is categorized as medium-sized (0.01 to 0.1%). This rearrangement joins TRBV2 to TRBJ2-4; D ambiguous. The V and J ends lost 3 bases and 1 base respectively, with 7 bases between them. CDR1 and CDR2 from the germline V gene are SNHLY and FYNNEI. The CDR3 is 14 amino acids. The CDR3 DNA reads TGTGCCAGCAGTGACTTTGGGGCCAAAAACATTCAGTACTTC. Translated: CASSDFGAKNIQYF.

The chain employs TRBV12-3 or TRBV12-4 and TRBJ2-1, with 7 nucleotides matching TRBD1. CDR3 length: 14 amino acids. V shed 6 bases and J 2 bases; nucleotides not matched to a gene: 4. The CDR3 bases are TGTGCCAGCAGGGGGACAGACCCCTACAATGAGCAGTTCTTC. It yields the protein CASRGTDPYNEQFF.

On this clonotype: It is likely a read error, because the conserved phenylalanine at the end of the CDR3 is missing. This chain connects TRBV7-2 to TRBJ2-3; perhaps TRBD2 as D (6 bases). CDR1 and CDR2 from the germline V gene are SGHTA and FQGNSA. V lost 2 bases to trimming and J lost 4 bases, with 13 bases between them. The CDR3 is 15 residues long. The CDR3 sequence is CASSLRRDPPDTQYC. As DNA, the CDR3 is TGTGCCAGCAGCTTACGGAGGGACCCCCCAGATACGCAGTATTGT.

A word on this clonotype: The germline gene is not matched at one end of the junction; a read error may be the cause. The chain employs TRBV12-3 or TRBV12-4 and TRBJ2-3; the match to TRBD2 covers 13 bases. The CDR3 runs to 13 residues. The CDR3 spells CVSRLAGGHTQYF. Here the CDR3 DNA reads TGTGTCAGCAGACTAGCGGGGGGTCATACGCAGTATTTT.

By sample share, this clonotype is medium-sized. The chain links TRBV12-3 or TRBV12-4 to TRBJ2-5, with unresolved D. V gave up 6 bases and J gave up 3 bases, with 5 bases separating them. The CDR3 runs to 11 residues. This CDR3 is CASSLKETQYF. The CDR3 DNA reads TGTGCCAGCAGCTTAAAAGAGACCCAGTACTTC.

In this sample, this clonotype is medium-sized (0.01 to 0.1%). The V call is TRBV5-1, the J call TRBJ2-5; D call uncertain. CDR1 and CDR2 from the germline V gene are SGHRS and YFSETQ. The V end lost 0 bases, the J end lost 3 bases, and 0 bases lay between the germline ends. The CDR3 is 11 amino acids. The CDR3 DNA sequence: TGCGCCAGCAGCTTGGAAGAGACCCAGTACTTC. The encoded protein is CASSLEETQYF.

The chain couples TRBV5-5 to TRBJ2-7; D is tentatively TRBD1 or TRBD2 (5 bases each). Trimming took off 2 bases at V and 2 bases at J, with 8 bases between the two ends. The CDR3 loop spans 13 amino acids. The V gene's germline CDR1 is SGHKS and CDR2 YYEKEE (reference sequence). The CDR3: CASSFGGAYEQYF. The CDR3 region has the DNA TGTGCCAGCAGCTTTGGGGGAGCCTACGAGCAGTACTTC.

This clonotype has ten or more counts. The chain combines TRBV3-1 with TRBJ2-7, with D possibly being TRBD2 (6 bases). There are 14 residues in the CDR3. CDR1 and CDR2 from the germline V gene are LGHDT and YNNKEL (reference sequence). Trimming cost V 4 bases and J 3 bases, with 13 bases left between them. The DNA of the CDR3 is TGTGCCAGCAGCCCGACGGGAGTGGGCTACGAGCAGTACTTC. Its translation is CASSPTGVGYEQYF.

This clonotype has a count of ten or more. The chain combines TRBV5-8 with TRBJ2-2, with TRBD2 matching 10 bases. Losses at the gene ends were 1 base for V and 3 bases for J; bases not matched to a gene: 6. The CDR3 consists of 17 residues. The germline gives CDR1 SGHTS, CDR2 YDEGEE. The CDR3 sequence: CASSLNRLAGDTGELFF. CDR3 nucleotides: TGTGCCAGCAGCTTGAACAGGCTAGCGGGAGACACCGGGGAGCTGTTTTTT.

This CDR3 reads CASSTVPATNEKLFF. The CDR3 DNA follows: TGTGCCAGCAGCACCGTACCGGCAACTAATGAAAAACTGTTTTTT. The V call is TRBV3-1, the J call TRBJ1-4; D call uncertain. This CDR3 contains 15 residues. V was trimmed by 5 bases and J by 0 bases, leaving 10 bases between them. Looked up from germline, CDR1 is LGHDT and CDR2 is YNNKEL (reference sequence).

This clonotype has ten or more counts. The chain recombines TRBV7-9 with TRBJ2-1, with D hard to call. The CDR3 sequence is 15 residues long. In germline, CDR1 is SEHNR, CDR2 FQNEAQ (reference sequence). V lost 4 bases and J lost 5, with 15 bases in between. For the CDR3, the DNA is TGTGCCAGCAGCTCCGTTTCCGCGTGGGACAATGAGCAGTTCTTC. Translating gives CASSSVSAWDNEQFF.

The chain employs TRBV28 and TRBJ2-2; 7 bases fit TRBD1. V gave up 6 bases and J gave up 5 bases; unmatched junction bases: 9. This CDR3 comprises 15 residues. Germline-derived CDR1 and CDR2 are MDHEN and SYDVKM. The CDR3 here is CASRENRGRTGELFF. Here the CDR3 DNA reads TGTGCCAGCAGAGAAAACAGGGGACGAACCGGGGAGCTGTTTTTT.

This clonotype was observed at least ten times. The chain joins TRBV2 to TRBJ2-1, with 13 bases that match TRBD2. CDR3 length: 17 amino acids. V lost 5 bases to trimming and J lost 4 bases; unmatched junction nucleotides: 8. Germline V CDR1 and CDR2: SNHLY, FYNNEI. The CDR3 DNA reads TGTGCCAGCAGTTTTTCCGGACTAGCGGGAGTATACAATGAGCAGTTCTTC. It is translated as CASSFSGLAGVYNEQFF. The full variable domain, completed using reference TRBV2 and TRBJ2-1, is EPEVTQTPSHQVTQMGQEVILRCVPISNHLYFYWYRQILGQKVEFLVSFYNNEISEKSEIFDDQFSVERPDGSNFTLKIRSTKLEDSAMYFCASSFSGLAGVYNEQFFGPGTRLTVL.

This clonotype has just a few counts. The V and J genes are TRBV7-9 and TRBJ1-2, with 10 bases fitting TRBD1. V lost 5 bases to trimming and J lost 3 bases; unmatched junction nucleotides: 9. This CDR3 is built from 16 residues. Germline assignment: CDR1 SEHNR and CDR2 FQNEAQ (reference sequence). The CDR3 DNA is TGTGCCAGCAGCCCATACGGGACAGGGGTCGACTATGGCTACACCTTC. This encodes CASSPYGTGVDYGYTF. Full variable domain (remainder filled in from reference TRBV7-9 and TRBJ1-2): DTGVSQNPRHKITKRGQNVTFRCDPISEHNRLYWYRQTLGQGPEFLTYFQNEAQLEKSRLLSDRFSAERPKGSFSTLEIQRTEQGDSAMYLCASSPYGTGVDYGYTFGSGTRLTVV.

This clonotype was seen at least ten times. The chain joins TRBV6-5 to TRBJ1-1, with TRBD1 matching over 8 bases. V was clipped by 4 bases and J by 6 bases; unmatched bases: 7. CDR3 size: 14 residues. CDR1 and CDR2 from the germline V gene are MNHEY and SVGAGI. CDR3 residues: CASSLTGAYAEAFF. The CDR3 bases are TGTGCCAGCAGTTTGACAGGGGCGTACGCTGAAGCTTTCTTT.

This clonotype was counted ten times or more. The chain combines TRBV10-3 with TRBJ2-7; 12 bases match TRBD2. The CDR3 is 14 residues long. The trim removed 7 bases at V and 5 bases at J, leaving 6 bases unmatched. Germline CDR1 is ENHRY and CDR2 is SYGVKD. CDR3 in amino acids: CAITRLAGDDEQYF. The DNA of the CDR3 is TGTGCCATCACCAGACTAGCGGGAGATGACGAGCAGTACTTC.

This clonotype was detected a few times. The chain couples TRBV18 to TRBJ2-1; no definite D call. Trimming left V 6 bases short and J 3 bases short, with 9 bases between. The CDR3 spans 13 residues. Germline V gene data show CDR1 as KGHSH and CDR2 as LQKENI. CDR3 sequence (DNA): TGTGCCAGCTCCCCGCCCGTCTACAATGAGCAGTTCTTC. Protein: CASSPPVYNEQFF.

The gene calls are TRBV5-4 and TRBJ1-6; possibly TRBD1 for D (5 bases). Germline V gene sequence: CDR1 SGHNT, CDR2 YYREEE (reference sequence). Trimming removed 0 bases at V and 4 bases at J, with 11 bases between. CDR3 length: 16 amino acids. CDR3 DNA: TGTGCCAGCAGCTTGGTTTCGGGGGGGTATAATTCACCCCTCCACTTT. Residues: CASSLVSGGYNSPLHF. Looking up the rest from reference TRBV5-4 and TRBJ1-6 gives the full variable domain: ETGVTQSPTHLIKTRGQQVTLRCSSQSGHNTVSWYQQALGQGPQFIFQYYREEENGRGNFPPRFSGLQFPNYSSELNVNALELDDSALYLCASSLVSGGYNSPLHFGNGTRLTVT.

The V gene is TRBV13, the J gene TRBJ2-7, with 13 bases fitting TRBD2. Germline V lookup: CDR1 PRHDT, CDR2 FYEKMQ (reference sequence). The V segment lost 4 bases and the J segment 0 bases; nucleotides outside the gene matches: 6. This CDR3 has 17 amino acids. The CDR3 region has the DNA TGTGCCAGCAGCTCGAGGACTAGCGGGGGACGCTCCTACGAGCAGTACTTC. This encodes CASSSRTSGGRSYEQYF.